This TCR beta chain is drawn from a study of blood T cells in healthy people across ages. A second PCR of about 7 to 12 cycles used a sample-barcoded 5' primer and a J-beta primer mix. Each cDNA molecule carried a tag from a template-switch adaptor that contained 12 random nucleotides. TCRdb re-analysed the 5' RACE reads in MiXCR, keeping a single row per CDR3 protein. The sample records about 1.8 million distinct CDR3 sequences, around half being singletons. The CDR3 loop spans 17 amino acids. The V and J ends lost 2 bases and 0 bases respectively, with 14 bases between them. Germline V gene sequence: CDR1 MGHRA, CDR2 YSYEKL. Study-level results: Correlation between TCR beta diversity and naive T cell percentage was strong.

A remark on this clonotype: Its antigen is as yet unknown.

Those donating, healthy Caucasian individuals from Russia, were aged about 6 to 100. Every participating donor contributed about 10 milliliters of peripheral blood through a draw. The chain carries TRBV4-1 and TRBJ1-5, with D possibly being TRBD1 (6 bases). Sequenced: blood. The sequence came from a woman aged 40 to 50 in good health. The CDR3 region is CASSQSLQGLSNQPQHF. The CDR3 DNA follows: TGCGCCAGCAGCCAAAGCTTACAGGGACTTAGCAATCAGCCCCAGCATTTT.